This record covers a single TCR beta chain. What it recognizes is unknown. V lost 5 bases, J lost 0 bases, and 14 bases lay in between. The CDR3 totals 16 residues. Germline V gene lookup returns CDR1 WSHSY and CDR2 SAAADI. The protocol was immunoSEQ multiplex PCR, while the TCRdb copy is restricted to in-frame clones and leaves out a portion. Among over a million clones, approximately 98.5% were seen once, and the ten largest hold approximately 0.4%. The data are from a study of shared clonotypes between healthy human individuals. Study findings and constraints: Among the subsets, naive ones generally showed larger estimated richness than memory ones.

The chain carries TRBV10-2 and TRBJ2-1; no firm D call. The TCR comes from a man aged 25 to 45 in good health. The specimen sequenced was naive CD4+ T cells sorted from blood. Described subset: CD45RA+ positively selected. CDR3 sequence reads: CASSRPDLSSYNEQFF. CDR3 DNA: TGCGCCAGCAGTCGCCCCGACCTCAGCTCCTACAATGAGCAGTTCTTC.